Listed here are 18 T cell receptor beta chains from one sample, sequenced in a study of T cells in Graves' hyperthyroidism and ophthalmopathy. RNA transcripts were the template for amplifying TCR beta CDR3 regions. During a first-round RT-PCR of the TCR CDR3, the HTBI primer set was used. Each CDR3 protein is one row after TCRdb ran MiXCR on the multiplex PCR reads. The sample records about 420,000 distinct CDR3 sequences, around a sixth being singletons. What was sequenced was blood. These receptor sequences come from a woman aged 18-29 years with Graves' hyperthyroidism.

This clonotype was recorded at least ten times. The gene calls are TRBV6-2 or TRBV6-3 and TRBJ1-2; D gene uncertain. Germline V CDR1 and CDR2: MNHEY, SVGEGT. This CDR3 has 14 amino acids. V was shortened by 0 bases and J by 8 bases, with 13 bases between the two germline ends. DNA of the CDR3: TGTGCCAGCAGTTACTCCGGTGATATGATGGGCTACACCTTC. It specifies CASSYSGDMMGYTF.

The table lists this clonotype with many counts. The rearrangement uses TRBV6-2 or TRBV6-3 and TRBJ1-2, with 7 bases fitting TRBD1. Unmatched junction bases numbered 15, after V lost 8 bases and J lost 6 bases. The germline V gene has CDR1 MNHEY and CDR2 SVGEGT. CDR3 length: 15 amino acids. The CDR3, as DNA: TGTGCCAGCTCTCAAGACCGGGACAGAAGAAATGGCTACACCTTC. Translated, it gives CASSQDRDRRNGYTF.

This clonotype was recorded a few times. The V gene is TRBV2, the J gene TRBJ1-6, with 9 bases matching TRBD1. The CDR3 spans 13 residues. Germline lookup yields CDR1 SNHLY and CDR2 FYNNEI. V lost 7 bases to trimming and J lost 10 bases; unmatched junction nucleotides: 5. The CDR3 nucleotides are TGTGCCAGCATTCAGGACAGGGGATCACCCCTCCACTTT. Translated: CASIQDRGSPLHF.

This clonotype was recorded a few times. The chain couples TRBV29-1 to TRBJ1-2, with D possibly TRBD1 on 6 matching bases. Germline-derived CDR1 and CDR2 are SQVTM and ANQGSEA. CDR3 size: 16 residues. The ends were cut back, 6 bases at V and 6 bases at J, with 26 bases in the middle. CDR3 region: CSVPSGGARIGDGYTF. The CDR3 nucleotides read TGCAGCGTCCCATCCGGGGGGGCGCGCATTGGGGATGGCTACACCTTC.

There are many counts of this clonotype. The chain uses TRBV11-2 and TRBJ2-2; 12 bases are a match to TRBD2. The germline V gene encodes CDR1 SGHAT and CDR2 FQNNGV. V dropped 6 bases and J dropped 6; count of bases not matched to a gene: 5. The CDR3 extends over 15 amino acids. The CDR3 protein is CASRQTSGSPGELFF. In nucleotides, the CDR3 is TGTGCCAGCAGACAGACTAGCGGGAGCCCCGGGGAGCTGTTTTTT. Using reference TRBV11-2 and TRBJ2-2 for the parts outside the CDR3, the full variable domain is EAGVAQSPRYKIIEKRQSVAFWCNPISGHATLYWYQQILGQGPKLLIQFQNNGVVDDSQLPKDRFSAERLKGVDSTLKIQPAKLEDSAVYLCASRQTSGSPGELFFGEGSRLTVL.

This chain uses TRBV7-2 with TRBJ1-2; no reliable D call. V dropped 5 bases and J dropped 8 bases, with 9 bases sitting between them. The CDR3 is 11 residues long. Germline CDR1 SGHTA, CDR2 FQGNSA. Here the CDR3 DNA reads TGTGCCAGCAGCCCGGGGTCCGGCTACACCTTC. This sequence encodes CASSPGSGYTF.

This clonotype came up many times. J is TRBJ2-1 and V is TRBV15; D may be TRBD1 or TRBD2 (5 bases each). The CDR3 consists of 13 residues. The germline CDR1 and CDR2 sequences are LNHNV and YYDKDF (reference sequence). Trimming stripped 2 bases from V and 9 bases from J, with 11 bases between. The CDR3: CATSRNTGREQFF. The CDR3 DNA sequence: TGTGCCACCAGCAGAAATACGGGACGTGAGCAGTTCTTC.

The sample holds many counts of this clonotype. The genes are TRBV2 and TRBJ2-7, with a weak D call TRBD2 (6 bases). CDR1 is SNHLY and CDR2 is FYNNEI in the germline V gene. The CDR3 consists of 13 residues. V lost 5 bases and J lost 5, with 13 bases in between. The CDR3: CASSPTSYDEQYF. The CDR3 nucleotides read TGTGCCAGCAGTCCAACTAGCTACGACGAGCAGTACTTC.

This clonotype has at least ten counts. The V and J genes are TRBV7-9 and TRBJ2-1, with 12 nucleotides matching TRBD2. This CDR3 has 18 amino acids. The trim removed 3 bases at V and 1 base at J, leaving 7 bases unmatched. Germline lookup yields CDR1 SEHNR and CDR2 FQNEAQ (reference sequence). In DNA, the CDR3 is TGTGCCAGCAGCTTCCCGGCTAGCGGGAGGGGGTCCTACAATGAGCAGTTCTTC. This translates into CASSFPASGRGSYNEQFF.

This clonotype occurred many times. The chain is built from TRBV20-1 and TRBJ2-1, with 9 positions matching TRBD2. The CDR3 is 15 amino acids. In germline, CDR1 is DFQATT, CDR2 SNEGSKA (reference sequence). V shed 2 bases and J 4 bases; nucleotides not matched to a gene: 6. The CDR3: CSARPVAGVYNEQFF. CDR3 sequence (DNA): TGCAGTGCTAGACCCGTAGCGGGAGTTTACAATGAGCAGTTCTTC.

This clonotype was recorded a few times. The chain uses TRBV15 and TRBJ2-5, with D perhaps TRBD1 or TRBD2 (7 bases each). The germline V and J ends were trimmed by 7 bases and 5 bases, with 23 bases remaining between them. The CDR3 consists of 16 residues. Germline CDR1 is LNHNV and CDR2 is YYDKDF (reference sequence). The CDR3, as DNA: TGTGCCACCAACAGGCGCGGGGGACAGATATGGGAGACCCAGTACTTC. This codes for CATNRRGGQIWETQYF.

The table lists this clonotype with a few counts. The V call is TRBV6-5, the J call TRBJ2-3; D gene uncertain. The germline V gene has CDR1 MNHEY and CDR2 SVGAGI. The CDR3 is 14 amino acids. Trimming removed 2 bases at V and 2 bases at J, with 8 bases between. The DNA for the CDR3 is TGTGCCAGCAGTTACGCCCGGCTCACAGATACGCAGTATTTT. Residues: CASSYARLTDTQYF.

This clonotype was recorded at least ten times. V and J are TRBV6-2 or TRBV6-3 and TRBJ1-1; TRBD1 matches at 8 bases. Germline trimming cut 4 bases from V and 1 base from J; bases unmatched to any gene: 8. Germline V CDR1 and CDR2: MNHEY, SVGEGT. This CDR3 spans 16 amino acids. CDR3 nucleotide sequence: TGTGCCAGCAGTTCATTCAGGGGGCTGAGGAACACTGAAGCTTTCTTT. Amino acid sequence: CASSSFRGLRNTEAFF.

This clonotype was observed many times. V gene TRBV5-1 combines with J gene TRBJ2-6, with 7 bases identical to TRBD1. The junction had 15 bases not matched to a gene; V was cut back by 4 bases and J by 5 bases. The CDR3 totals 18 residues. CDR1 is SGHRS and CDR2 is YFSETQ in the germline V gene. The CDR3 reads CASSITRDSLGRANVLTF. Here the CDR3 DNA reads TGCGCCAGCAGCATAACTCGGGACAGCCTAGGGAGGGCCAACGTCCTGACTTTC.

The chain joins TRBV4-2 to TRBJ2-1; 11 nucleotides line up with TRBD2. Trimming at V came to 4 bases and at J to 6 bases, leaving 11 bases not matched to a gene. The CDR3 length is 17 residues. Germline CDR1 reads LGHNA; CDR2 reads YNFKEQ. CDR3 sequence: CASSPLPLAGVPNEQFF. The CDR3 bases are TGTGCCAGCAGCCCCTTACCACTAGCGGGAGTTCCCAATGAGCAGTTCTTC.

This clonotype was seen at least ten times. This chain joins TRBV9 and TRBJ2-7, with 9 bases identical to TRBD1. CDR1 and CDR2 (germline): SGDLS, YYNGEE. The ends lost 4 bases at V and 7 bases at J; junction bases unmatched: 12. The CDR3 length is 15 residues. The CDR3 here is CASSPGTGRRSEQYF. The CDR3 region has the DNA TGTGCCAGCAGCCCCGGGACAGGGCGACGTTCAGAGCAGTACTTC.

With regard to this clonotype: A clone one base away is much larger, so this may be a read error. The chain joins TRBV5-6 to TRBJ1-2; tentatively, D is TRBD1 (6 bases). This CDR3 region has 14 residues. CDR1 is SGHDT and CDR2 is YYEEEE in the germline V gene. For the CDR3, the DNA is TGTGCCAGCAGCTTCCAGGGGTCCTCCGATGGCAACACCTTC. Translation gives CASSFQGSSDGNTF.

This clonotype has just a few counts. The chain carries TRBV18 and TRBJ2-5, with D tentatively TRBD1 (5 bases). Trimming cost V 2 bases and J 4 bases, with 5 bases left between them. The length of the CDR3 is 12 residues. Germline V gives CDR1 KGHSH, CDR2 LQKENI. In nucleotides, the CDR3 is TGTGCCAGCTCACCAGACAGAGAGACCCAGTACTTC. Translation: CASSPDRETQYF.